The 8 T cell receptor beta chains below come from one sample, sequenced in a study of T-cell memory formation after mild COVID-19. MiXCR was run by TCRdb on the 5' RACE reads, yielding one entry per CDR3 protein. The sample shows under 450,000 distinct CDR3 sequences, around 14% of them seen only once. The sample consisted of PBMCs or a T cell subset sorted from them (not recorded which). The receptors were sampled from a man aged 18 to 30 who had mild COVID-19 (a few samples of this study predate the infection). Cell type and time point are not known.

This clonotype has just a few counts. This chain connects TRBV11-3 to TRBJ2-2; 9 nucleotides line up with TRBD1. CDR3 length: 15 amino acids. Losses at the gene ends were 3 bases for V and 7 bases for J; bases not matched to a gene: 6. Germline V gene lookup returns CDR1 SGHNT and CDR2 YENEEA. The CDR3 reads CASSLGQGWNGELFF. CDR3 sequence (DNA): TGTGCCAGCAGCTTGGGACAGGGCTGGAACGGGGAGCTGTTTTTT. Combining the CDR3 with reference TRBV11-3 and TRBJ2-2 gives the whole variable domain EAGVVQSPRYKIIEKKQPVAFWCNPISGHNTLYWYLQNLGQGPELLIRYENEEAVDDSQLPKDRFSAERLKGVDSTLKIQPAELGDSAVYLCASSLGQGWNGELFFGEGSRLTVL.

This clonotype was counted a few times. The chain uses TRBV2 and TRBJ1-5, with D tentatively TRBD1 (5 bases). The CDR3 runs to 14 residues. CDR1 is SNHLY, CDR2 FYNNEI, per germline. V lost 0 bases to trimming and J lost 6 bases, with 9 bases between them. This CDR3 is CASSEARGGQPQHF. In nucleotides, the CDR3 is TGTGCCAGCAGTGAAGCGAGGGGCGGTCAGCCCCAGCATTTT.

The chain couples TRBV6-2 or TRBV6-3 to TRBJ2-7; D gene ambiguous. This CDR3 is 12 amino acids long. Germline CDR1 MNHEY, CDR2 SVGEGT. V dropped 8 bases and J dropped 5 bases, with 13 bases sitting between them. The CDR3 nucleotides read TGTGCCAGCTCCTCTGCACGGGACGAGCAGTACGTC. Translated: CASSSARDEQYV.

As regards this clonotype: Mismatch with germline at one junction end may stem from a read error. V gene TRBV5-1 combines with J gene TRBJ1-1; D possibly corresponds to TRBD1 (5 bases). The CDR3 runs to 17 residues. Per germline, CDR1 SGHRS and CDR2 YFSETQ. The CDR3 DNA sequence: TGCGCCTGCAGCTTGGCGTTTCGGGTCCAGGGCGGAACTGAAGCTTTCTTT. Its protein is CACSLAFRVQGGTEAFF.

The chain uses TRBV5-1 and TRBJ1-1, with TRBD1 matching 9 bases. CDR1 is SGHRS, CDR2 YFSETQ, per germline. The length of the CDR3 is 13 residues. V shed 3 bases and J 4 bases; nucleotides not matched to a gene: 1. CDR3 amino acids: CASSYRGPTEAFF. CDR3 DNA sequence: TGCGCCAGCAGCTACAGGGGGCCCACTGAAGCTTTCTTT.

The CDR3 region is CAWSPGQGIVYEQYF. CDR3 coding DNA: TGTGCCTGGAGTCCCGGACAGGGAATCGTCTACGAGCAGTACTTC. The chain uses TRBV30 and TRBJ2-7, with TRBD1 matching over 8 bases. Looked up from germline, CDR1 is GTSNPN and CDR2 is SVGIG (reference sequence). This CDR3 has 15 residues. V lost 2 bases to trimming and J lost 3 bases; unmatched junction nucleotides: 9.

The J gene is TRBJ1-6, the V gene TRBV12-3 or TRBV12-4, with D possibly being TRBD1 (5 bases). The CDR3 length is 15 residues. The V gene lost 7 bases and the J gene lost 7 bases, with 17 bases spanning the gap. CDR3 DNA sequence: TGTGCCAGCAAGAGATTTGGGGGTTCAAATTCACCCCTCCACTTT. Encoded protein: CASKRFGGSNSPLHF.

As DNA, the CDR3 is TGCAGCGTGGGAGGGCCCGGTGAAAAACTGTTTTTT. It codes for CSVGGPGEKLFF. The chain carries TRBV29-1 and TRBJ1-4; no definite D call. CDR3 length equals 12 residues. In germline, CDR1 is SQVTM, CDR2 ANQGSEA. Trimming cost V 6 bases and J 7 bases, with 12 bases left between them.